The sequence of this TCR beta chain was determined in a study of CD8+ T cells in alopecia areata. Study at large: Treated patients received oral tofacitinib, 5 to 10 mg twice daily. A 6-month period off drug followed tofacitinib, which lasted 6 to 18 months.

V shed 5 bases and J shed 1 base, with 12 bases lying between them. Germline V lookup: CDR1 GTSNPN, CDR2 SVGIG (reference sequence). The CDR3 length is 14 residues. Study-level results: Besides other cells, scalp samples also yield sequences of resident alphabeta T cells from normal skin.

As to treatment: oral pan-JAK inhibitor, 5-10 mg twice daily. Those with alopecia areata gave lesional scalp punch biopsies and peripheral blood. Comments on this clone: Its antigen is unidentified.

In each case, RNA was isolated and then reverse transcribed into cDNA as the sequencing template. Some clones are missing from TCRdb's copy, which holds only in-frame ones; the method was immunoSEQ multiplex PCR. The data show about 140,000 clones, with around 83% seen just once and approximately 13% held by the top ten. The sequences come from CD8+ T cells sorted from blood, collected at week 4, from a patient treated with tofacitinib. This TCR came from a human donor with alopecia areata. The rearrangement links TRBV30 to TRBJ1-3; D call uncertain. Written as DNA, the CDR3 is TGTGCCTGGGGTCTGGGAAGTTCTGGAAACACCATATATTTT. Its translation: CAWGLGSSGNTIYF.